A single sample gave rise to the 9 T cell receptor beta chains below, sequenced in a study of response to subunit inactivated influenza vaccine. TCRdb reprocessed the RT-PCR reads with MiXCR, giving one entry per CDR3 protein. The data contain more than 200,000 distinct CDR3 sequences, about 12% of them singletons. Specimen: non-naive T cells sorted from PBMCs, collected approximately 15 days before vaccination. The source of these receptors is a man in his fifties who received an inactivated influenza vaccine.

This clonotype was picked up many times. The V call is TRBV29-1, the J call TRBJ2-5, with D unclear. This CDR3 region has 10 residues. Germline V gene sequence: CDR1 SQVTM, CDR2 ANQGSEA. V was cut by 6 bases and J by 4 bases, with 6 bases left in between. In DNA form, the CDR3 reads TGCAGCGTCCGATTAGAGACCCAGTACTTC. Translating gives CSVRLETQYF.

The chain links TRBV6-1 to TRBJ1-2, with 8 positions matching TRBD1. Germline V gene sequence: CDR1 MNHNS, CDR2 SASEGT. There are 14 residues in the CDR3. Germline trimming cut 6 bases from V and 4 bases from J; bases unmatched to any gene: 7. The CDR3 reads CASSPTGDGYGYTF. The CDR3 DNA sequence: TGTGCCAGCAGCCCGACAGGGGATGGCTATGGCTACACCTTC.

This chain connects TRBV15 to TRBJ1-1, with 8 bases aligning to TRBD1. The germline V gene has CDR1 LNHNV and CDR2 YYDKDF (reference sequence). CDR3 length: 15 amino acids. Germline trimming cut 0 bases from V and 0 bases from J; bases unmatched to any gene: 0. The DNA for the CDR3 is TGTGCCACCAGCAGAGAGGACAGGGTGAACACTGAAGCTTTCTTT. Protein product: CATSREDRVNTEAFF.

V and J are TRBV9 and TRBJ2-5; D may correspond to TRBD1 or TRBD2 (5 bases each). Trimming took 2 bases from V and 5 from J, leaving 16 bases between them. Per germline, CDR1 SGDLS and CDR2 YYNGEE. This CDR3 is built from 15 residues. This CDR3 is CASSVGTAKGETQYF. The CDR3 DNA reads as TGTGCCAGCAGCGTCGGGACCGCGAAGGGGGAGACCCAGTACTTC.

In this sample, this clonotype turned up many times. V is TRBV5-1 and J is TRBJ1-1, with TRBD1 identical over 9 bases. Germline CDR1 reads SGHRS; CDR2 reads YFSETQ. Trimming removed 4 bases from V and 11 bases from J; junction bases left unmatched: 12. The CDR3 covers 14 residues. The CDR3 DNA reads as TGCGCCAGCAGCCCCTGGGACAGGGAGGGTGAGGCTTTCTTT. Protein: CASSPWDREGEAFF.

This clonotype was counted only a few times. The V call is TRBV7-9, the J call TRBJ2-7, with D perhaps TRBD1 or TRBD2 (6 bases each). This CDR3 is built from 16 residues. V was cut by 2 bases and J by 0 bases, with 14 bases left in between. Germline V lookup: CDR1 SEHNR, CDR2 FQNEAQ (reference sequence). The chain's CDR3 is CASSLRGGPSSYEQYF. The CDR3 DNA reads as TGTGCCAGCAGCTTAAGAGGGGGGCCGAGCTCCTACGAGCAGTACTTC. The complete variable domain, with remaining parts taken from reference TRBV7-9 and TRBJ2-7, reads DTGVSQNPRHKITKRGQNVTFRCDPISEHNRLYWYRQTLGQGPEFLTYFQNEAQLEKSRLLSDRFSAERPKGSFSTLEIQRTEQGDSAMYLCASSLRGGPSSYEQYFGPGTRLTVT.

The V and J genes are TRBV29-1 and TRBJ1-6; maybe TRBD1 (6 bases). V shed 8 bases and J shed 14 bases, with 31 bases lying between them. The CDR3 runs to 16 residues. Germline loops: CDR1 SQVTM, CDR2 ANQGSEA. CDR3 sequence reads: CSNNRRGAPEDPTLHF. The CDR3 DNA sequence: TGCAGCAATAACCGAAGGGGGGCCCCGGAAGACCCAACCCTCCACTTT.

The chain links TRBV3-1 to TRBJ2-2, with 10 bases aligning to TRBD2. This CDR3 region has 16 residues. The V segment lost 7 bases and the J segment 1 base; nucleotides outside the gene matches: 6. CDR1 and CDR2 (germline): LGHDT, YNNKEL (reference sequence). The CDR3 region is CASNKAGGQNTGELFF. The CDR3 coding sequence is TGTGCCAGCAACAAAGCGGGGGGGCAGAACACCGGGGAGCTGTTTTTT. The whole variable domain, filled in from reference TRBV3-1 and TRBJ2-2, reads DTAVSQTPKYLVTQMGNDKSIKCEQNLGHDTMYWYKQDSKKFLKIMFSYNNKELIINETVPNRFSPKSPDKAHLNLHINSLELGDSAVYFCASNKAGGQNTGELFFGEGSRLTVL.

This clonotype was counted between two and nine times. The rearrangement uses TRBV7-2 and TRBJ2-7; D call uncertain. The length of the CDR3 is 14 residues. CDR1 is SGHTA and CDR2 is FQGNSA in the germline V gene. Trimming took off 1 base at V and 2 bases at J, with 9 bases between the two ends. CDR3 residues: CASSLEGSPYEQYF. CDR3 in DNA: TGTGCCAGCAGCTTAGAGGGATCCCCCTACGAGCAGTACTTC.